These 28 T cell receptor beta chains share one sample of origin, sequenced in a study of Graves' ophthalmopathy and Graves' hyperthyroidism. Scientists amplified the TCR beta CDR3 regions from RNA transcripts. Following a first-round RT-PCR that used HTBI primers, a second-round multiplex PCR was carried out. Via MiXCR, TCRdb re-called the multiplex PCR reads, giving one row per CDR3 protein. The data show more than 300,000 distinct CDR3 sequences, about a sixth seen once. What was sequenced was peripheral blood. The receptors were gathered from an adult woman with stable Graves' hyperthyroidism.

The V gene is TRBV20-1, the J gene TRBJ1-6; D may be TRBD1 (6 bases). Trimming left V 5 bases short and J 7 bases short, with 24 bases between. Germline CDR1 and CDR2: DFQATT and SNEGSKA (reference sequence). The CDR3 sequence is 17 residues long. The CDR3 DNA is TGCAGTGCTGGAAGGCAGGGGCCCGGAAGCAGGAATTCACCCCTCCACTTT. This translates into CSAGRQGPGSRNSPLHF.

This clonotype came up many times. The V and J genes are TRBV6-2 or TRBV6-3 and TRBJ1-5, with 7 nucleotides matching TRBD1. Looked up from germline, CDR1 is MNHEY and CDR2 is SVGEGT. The CDR3 loop spans 19 amino acids. V shed 0 bases and J 4 bases; nucleotides not matched to a gene: 15. The CDR3 nucleotides read TGTGCCAGCAGTTACTCGACCACACGACAGGGTTGGTCGAATCAGCCCCAGCATTTT. Amino acid sequence: CASSYSTTRQGWSNQPQHF.

This clonotype was recorded many times. V gene TRBV5-5 combines with J gene TRBJ1-2; 10 bases agree with TRBD1. Germline CDR1 reads SGHKS; CDR2 reads YYEKEE (reference sequence). This CDR3 contains 15 residues. The V segment lost 4 bases and the J segment 7 bases; nucleotides outside the gene matches: 10. CDR3 DNA sequence: TGTGCCAGCAGCCCGACGGGACAGGGGCAAGGTGGCTACACCTTC. Protein sequence: CASSPTGQGQGGYTF.

This clonotype was seen many times. This rearrangement joins TRBV20-1 to TRBJ1-3; D may be TRBD1 (6 bases). The V end was cut by 0 bases, the J end by 2 bases, with 8 bases between. Per the germline V gene, CDR1 is DFQATT and CDR2 is SNEGSKA (reference sequence). The CDR3 extends over 14 amino acids. In DNA, the CDR3 is TGCAGTGCTAGAGATGACAGGACTGGAAACACCATATATTTT. Translating gives CSARDDRTGNTIYF.

This clonotype occurred many times. Here the CDR3 reads CASSPGTETQYF. In DNA form, the CDR3 reads TGTGCCAGCAGTCCCGGGACGGAGACCCAGTACTTC. The chain employs TRBV12-3 or TRBV12-4 and TRBJ2-5; possibly TRBD1 or TRBD2 for D (5 bases each). The CDR3 is 12 amino acids. V was shortened by 5 bases and J by 5 bases, with 9 bases between the two germline ends.

The chain couples TRBV24-1 to TRBJ1-5; 9 bases fit TRBD1. From germline, CDR1 is KGHDR and CDR2 SFDVKD. V was clipped by 4 bases and J by 5 bases; unmatched bases: 8. The CDR3 consists of 16 residues. CDR3 sequence: CATSDAGTGTDQPQHF. The CDR3 nucleotides are TGTGCCACCAGTGACGCCGGGACAGGGACGGATCAGCCCCAGCATTTT.

This clonotype was seen many times. This chain links TRBV28 with TRBJ2-7, with TRBD1 identical over 9 bases. The CDR3 is 14 residues long. Germline assignment: CDR1 MDHEN and CDR2 SYDVKM. The ends lost 6 bases at V and 4 bases at J; junction bases unmatched: 7. CDR3 sequence reads: CASRPTGGMYEQYF. The CDR3 DNA is TGTGCCAGCAGACCTACAGGGGGCATGTACGAGCAGTACTTC.

There are many counts of this clonotype. This chain joins TRBV13 and TRBJ1-2; the D gene is possibly TRBD1 (5 bases). CDR3 length: 15 residues. V gave up 6 bases and J gave up 3 bases, with 17 bases separating them. In germline, CDR1 is PRHDT, CDR2 FYEKMQ (reference sequence). The CDR3 DNA is TGTGCCAGCAGGGACACGGGCGGGGTCGACTATGGCTACACCTTC. Translated: CASRDTGGVDYGYTF.

At least ten counts were recorded for this clonotype. The V call is TRBV4-2, the J call TRBJ2-7; D ambiguous. The CDR3 extends over 13 amino acids. Germline V gives CDR1 LGHNA, CDR2 YNFKEQ. Deletions cut 0 bases from V and 6 bases from J, with 9 bases between. CDR3 protein: CASSQDGGREQYF. The CDR3 DNA follows: TGTGCCAGCAGCCAAGATGGCGGACGCGAGCAGTACTTC.

This clonotype was observed at least ten times. The chain is built from TRBV28 and TRBJ1-1; perhaps TRBD1 as D (5 bases). Germline V CDR1 and CDR2: MDHEN, SYDVKM. The V end was cut by 5 bases, the J end by 0 bases, with 10 bases between. The CDR3 loop spans 14 amino acids. The CDR3 protein is CASSATAMNTEAFF. The CDR3 DNA sequence: TGTGCCAGCAGTGCGACAGCCATGAACACTGAAGCTTTCTTT.

Ten or more counts support this clonotype. In nucleotides, the CDR3 is TGTGCCAGCAGTTTCGGTCGAGAGGGGACATATGGCTACACCTTC. It specifies CASSFGREGTYGYTF. The chain is built from TRBV12-3 or TRBV12-4 and TRBJ1-2, with D perhaps TRBD1 (6 bases). V lost 3 bases and J 5 bases, leaving 16 bases between the germline ends. CDR3 size: 15 residues.

This chain uses TRBV5-1 with TRBJ2-7, with 10 bases fitting TRBD1. The germline CDR1 and CDR2 sequences are SGHRS and YFSETQ. Unmatched junction bases numbered 9, after V lost 0 bases and J lost 3 bases. The CDR3 has 17 residues. The CDR3 bases are TGCGCCAGCAGCTTGGCCGGCGGCGACAGGGGGCTCTACGAGCAGTACTTC. Translated: CASSLAGGDRGLYEQYF.

The chain carries TRBV4-3 and TRBJ2-7; D gene uncertain. This CDR3 spans 17 amino acids. Deletions cut 2 bases from V and 3 bases from J, with 20 bases between. Germline V lookup: CDR1 LGHNA, CDR2 YSLEER. The CDR3 sequence is CASSQPTQTSRHYEQYF. The DNA of the CDR3 is TGCGCCAGCAGCCAACCCACCCAGACCTCCCGACACTACGAGCAGTACTTC.

This clonotype was picked up many times. The rearrangement links TRBV6-5 to TRBJ1-2, with D possibly matching TRBD1 (5 bases). Germline V gives CDR1 MNHEY, CDR2 SVGAGI. Trimming removed 7 bases at V and 0 bases at J, with 9 bases between. The length of the CDR3 is 13 residues. CDR3 protein: CASKQGSNYGYTF. Written as DNA, the CDR3 is TGTGCCAGCAAGCAGGGATCTAACTATGGCTACACCTTC.

This clonotype was found many times. The rearrangement links TRBV20-1 to TRBJ2-4; D remains unclear. V lost 6 bases and J 0 bases, leaving 9 bases between the germline ends. Germline V gene sequence: CDR1 DFQATT, CDR2 SNEGSKA (reference sequence). The CDR3 has 13 residues. In nucleotides, the CDR3 is TGCAGTGCCCCTACTATAGCCAAAAACATTCAGTACTTC. This encodes CSAPTIAKNIQYF.

The chain employs TRBV11-2 and TRBJ2-3; possibly TRBD2 for D (5 bases). The CDR3 spans 15 residues. Trimming pared 3 bases from V and 0 bases from J, leaving 10 bases between. The V gene's germline CDR1 is SGHAT and CDR2 FQNNGV. This CDR3 is CASSFDSASTDTQYF. In DNA, the CDR3 is TGTGCCAGCAGCTTTGATAGCGCCAGCACAGATACGCAGTATTTT.

This clonotype was observed at least ten times. The rearrangement joins TRBV5-1 to TRBJ1-1; no clear D. The CDR3 totals 13 residues. Germline V gives CDR1 SGHRS, CDR2 YFSETQ. V dropped 5 bases and J dropped 0 bases, with 8 bases sitting between them. CDR3 in amino acids: CASSYSMNTEAFF. In nucleotides, the CDR3 is TGCGCCAGCAGTTACAGCATGAACACTGAAGCTTTCTTT. The whole variable domain, remainder taken from reference TRBV5-1 and TRBJ1-1, is KAGVTQTPRYLIKTRGQQVTLSCSPISGHRSVSWYQQTPGQGLQFLFEYFSETQRNKGNFPGRFSGRQFSNSRSEMNVSTLELGDSALYLCASSYSMNTEAFFGQGTRLTVV.

This chain links TRBV29-1 with TRBJ2-2; TRBD2 is a possible D gene (5 bases). CDR1 and CDR2 (germline): SQVTM, ANQGSEA. The CDR3 loop spans 15 amino acids. The V gene lost 0 bases and the J gene lost 4 bases, with 12 bases spanning the gap. This CDR3 reads CSVEDPRVGTGELFF. Here the CDR3 DNA reads TGCAGCGTTGAAGATCCGCGGGTGGGCACCGGGGAGCTGTTTTTT.

This clonotype was seen ten or more times. This sequence joins TRBV7-3 and TRBJ2-7; D possibly corresponds to TRBD1 (5 bases). Between the trimmed V and J ends, which lost 5 bases and 0 bases, there was a span of 14 bases. The CDR3 consists of 15 residues. Germline V gives CDR1 SGHTA, CDR2 FQGTGA. In DNA, the CDR3 is TGTGCCAGCAGCCCGCGGCCAGGGAACTCCTACGAGCAGTACTTC. This translates into CASSPRPGNSYEQYF.

This clonotype was observed many times. The chain uses TRBV20-1 and TRBJ1-2, with a possible D match to TRBD1 (6 bases). The CDR3 is made up of 13 amino acids. Germline V lookup: CDR1 DFQATT, CDR2 SNEGSKA (reference sequence). V shed 6 bases and J shed 6 bases, with 17 bases lying between them. CDR3 amino acids: CSAHLVGGDGYTF. As DNA, the CDR3 is TGCAGTGCCCACTTGGTGGGGGGCGATGGCTACACCTTC.

The table lists this clonotype with many counts. The rearrangement joins TRBV27 to TRBJ2-7; D ambiguous. Germline CDR1 reads MNHEY; CDR2 reads SMNVEV (reference sequence). The CDR3 is 13 residues long. V was clipped by 0 bases and J by 0 bases, with 3 bases between them. The CDR3, as DNA: TGTGCCAGCAGTTTATCCCCCTCCTACGAGCAGTACTTC. Its protein is CASSLSPSYEQYF.

The V call is TRBV28, the J call TRBJ2-7; the D gene is possibly TRBD1 (6 bases). Germline-derived CDR1 and CDR2 are MDHEN and SYDVKM. Between the trimmed V and J ends, which lost 5 bases and 2 bases, there was a span of 13 bases. This CDR3 comprises 14 residues. DNA for the CDR3: TGTGCCAGCAGTGTCCCCCAGGGGACCTACGAGCAGTACTTC. Its translation: CASSVPQGTYEQYF.

To note about this clonotype: One junction end disagrees with the germline gene, perhaps due to a read error. The chain joins TRBV3-1 to TRBJ2-7; 8 nucleotides line up with TRBD1. Germline CDR1 LGHDT, CDR2 YNNKEL (reference sequence). The CDR3 is 14 residues long. The CDR3 DNA follows: TGTGCCATCAGCCTCGGACAGGGAACCTACGAGCAGTACTTC. It codes for CAISLGQGTYEQYF.

This clonotype was found many times. This chain joins TRBV7-2 and TRBJ1-1; D not resolved. This CDR3 contains 15 residues. The V gene's germline CDR1 is SGHTA and CDR2 FQGNSA. Trimming removed 1 base at V and 4 bases at J, with 13 bases between. The chain's CDR3 is CASSLGVAVFTEAFF. In DNA form, the CDR3 reads TGTGCCAGCAGCTTAGGTGTTGCGGTTTTCACTGAAGCTTTCTTT.

This clonotype was observed many times. The rearrangement joins TRBV5-1 to TRBJ2-7; 8 bases are shared with TRBD2. Trimming removed 1 base from V and 2 bases from J; junction bases left unmatched: 2. Germline CDR1 reads SGHRS; CDR2 reads YFSETQ. This CDR3 has 14 amino acids. The CDR3 bases are TGCGCCAGCAGCTTGACTAGCGGAGCCTACGAGCAGTACTTC. This translates into CASSLTSGAYEQYF.

This clonotype was observed many times. The chain recombines TRBV19 with TRBJ2-7; 9 bases fit TRBD1. Losses at the gene ends were 4 bases for V and 4 bases for J; bases not matched to a gene: 5. Germline V lookup: CDR1 LNHDA, CDR2 SQIVND (reference sequence). The CDR3 contains 14 residues. The CDR3: CASSTGTGRYEQYF. CDR3 bases: TGTGCCAGTAGTACCGGGACAGGGAGGTACGAGCAGTACTTC.

In this sample, this clonotype turned up many times. The V and J genes are TRBV7-2 and TRBJ2-5; 12 bases align to TRBD2. Germline loops: CDR1 SGHTA, CDR2 FQGNSA. The CDR3 runs to 16 residues. Trimming at V came to 5 bases and at J to 6 bases, leaving 10 bases not matched to a gene. CDR3 DNA sequence: TGTGCCAGCAGCACACAACTAGCGGGAGGCCCCAAGACCCAGTACTTC. Translating gives CASSTQLAGGPKTQYF. Together with reference TRBV7-2 and TRBJ2-5, the CDR3 gives the full variable domain: GAGVSQSPSNKVTEKGKDVELRCDPISGHTALYWYRQSLGQGLEFLIYFQGNSAPDKSGLPSDRFSAERTGGSVSTLTIQRTQQEDSAVYLCASSTQLAGGPKTQYFGPGTRLLVL.

This clonotype was seen many times. J is TRBJ1-3 and V is TRBV20-1; 7 bases fit TRBD1. In germline, CDR1 is DFQATT, CDR2 SNEGSKA (reference sequence). Losses at the gene ends were 5 bases for V and 0 bases for J; bases not matched to a gene: 7. This CDR3 is 15 amino acids long. The CDR3 nucleotides are TGCAGTGCTTCCCCCGGGACAGTCTCTGGAAACACCATATATTTT. Its protein product is CSASPGTVSGNTIYF.